The next 15 T cell receptor beta chains were all read from a single sample in a study of T cell responses to AZD1222 COVID-19 vaccine. Produced via immunoSEQ multiplex PCR; TCRdb's table is partial and in-frame only. The sample lists about 94,000 clones, about 88% occurring once. The sequences come from peripheral blood, collected on day 0 of AZD1222 vaccination. The origin of the receptors is an adult in good health.

The gene calls are TRBV19 and TRBJ1-2; D may be TRBD1 (6 bases). Germline V CDR1 and CDR2: LNHDA, SQIVND (reference sequence). V was cut by 4 bases and J by 4 bases, with 19 bases left in between. The CDR3 is made up of 16 amino acids. This CDR3 is CASSRPDSAAFYGYTF. The CDR3 DNA reads TGTGCCAGTAGTAGGCCGGACAGCGCCGCCTTCTATGGCTACACCTTC. Complete variable domain (other parts from reference TRBV19 and TRBJ1-2): DGGITQSPKYLFRKEGQNVTLSCEQNLNHDAMYWYRQDPGQGLRLIYYSQIVNDFQKGDIAEGYSVSREKKESFPLTVTSAQKNPTAFYLCASSRPDSAAFYGYTFGSGTRLTVV.

This chain connects TRBV5-6 to TRBJ1-1, with 10 bases fitting TRBD1. V shed 4 bases, J shed 4 bases, and the junction held 7 bases outside the gene matches. Germline V gene lookup returns CDR1 SGHDT and CDR2 YYEEEE. The CDR3 is 15 amino acids. The CDR3 sequence: CASSRGQGSGTEAFF. CDR3 nucleotide sequence: TGTGCCAGCAGCAGGGGACAGGGGTCGGGCACTGAAGCTTTCTTT. The full variable domain, its missing parts supplied by reference TRBV5-6 and TRBJ1-1, is DAGVTQSPTHLIKTRGQQVTLRCSPKSGHDTVSWYQQALGQGPQFIFQYYEEEERQRGNFPDRFSGHQFPNYSSELNVNALLLGDSALYLCASSRGQGSGTEAFFGQGTRLTVV.

The rearrangement joins TRBV6-5 to TRBJ1-6; 7 bases line up with TRBD1. Germline loops: CDR1 MNHEY, CDR2 SVGAGI. The length of the CDR3 is 14 residues. Trimming cost V 8 bases and J 8 bases; bases outside gene matches: 9. Written as DNA, the CDR3 is TGTGCCAGCCGAAGGTCGACAGGGTATTCACCCCTCCACTTT. It translates to CASRRSTGYSPLHF.

The chain carries TRBV6-1 and TRBJ2-7; TRBD1 matches at 8 bases. This CDR3 region has 16 residues. Germline V gives CDR1 MNHNS, CDR2 SASEGT. V shed 2 bases and J 6 bases; nucleotides not matched to a gene: 12. The CDR3 bases are TGTGCCAGCAGTGAAAGAATTGAGGCAGGGGGCGTCGAGCAGTACTTC. Translating gives CASSERIEAGGVEQYF.

This chain connects TRBV19 to TRBJ1-4; 8 bases match TRBD1. In germline, CDR1 is LNHDA, CDR2 SQIVND (reference sequence). V was clipped by 5 bases and J by 5 bases; unmatched bases: 4. CDR3 length: 14 residues. The CDR3 spells CASSRTGQNEKLFF. The CDR3 DNA is TGTGCCAGTAGTCGGACAGGGCAAAATGAAAAACTGTTTTTT.

The chain uses TRBV19 and TRBJ1-2; no clear D. Trimming cost V 3 bases and J 1 base, with 12 bases left between them. This CDR3 comprises 15 residues. The germline CDR1 and CDR2 sequences are LNHDA and SQIVND (reference sequence). The CDR3 here is CASSMGRQSNYGYTF. Written as DNA, the CDR3 is TGTGCCAGTAGTATGGGCAGGCAGAGTAACTATGGCTACACCTTC. Variable domain in full (rest from reference TRBV19 and TRBJ1-2): DGGITQSPKYLFRKEGQNVTLSCEQNLNHDAMYWYRQDPGQGLRLIYYSQIVNDFQKGDIAEGYSVSREKKESFPLTVTSAQKNPTAFYLCASSMGRQSNYGYTFGSGTRLTVV.

V and J are TRBV30 and TRBJ1-6; TRBD1 agrees at 9 bases. Germline V gene sequence: CDR1 GTSNPN, CDR2 SVGIG (reference sequence). V shed 7 bases and J 8 bases; nucleotides not matched to a gene: 3. CDR3 size: 12 residues. The CDR3 loop is CAFGTGYSPLHF. The CDR3, as DNA: TGTGCCTTCGGGACAGGGTATTCACCCCTCCACTTT.

The chain employs TRBV23-1 and TRBJ1-1; D is unclear. TRBV23-1 is noted as an ORF with a role that remains uncertain. V was trimmed by 2 bases and J by 0 bases, leaving 7 bases between them. The CDR3 totals 14 residues. The CDR3 nucleotides are TGCGCCAGCAGTCAACTAACAGTGAACACTGAAGCTTTCTTT. It yields the protein CASSQLTVNTEAFF.

V is TRBV10-3 and J is TRBJ1-3, with 10 bases matching TRBD1. The CDR3 is 19 residues long. J gave up 2 bases and V 0 bases, and 10 bases lay outside the gene matches. From germline, CDR1 is ENHRY and CDR2 SYGVKD. The DNA for the CDR3 is TGTGCCATCAGTGAGTCGCCAGGGACAGGGGCTTTGACTGGAAACACCATATATTTT. It yields the protein CAISESPGTGALTGNTIYF.

This chain connects TRBV3-1 (or the pseudogene TRBV3-2) to TRBJ2-4; D might be TRBD1 or TRBD2, each matching 6 bases. V lost 0 bases and J 8 bases, leaving 14 bases between the germline ends. The germline CDR1 and CDR2 sequences are LGHDT and YNNKEL (reference sequence). The CDR3 loop spans 15 amino acids. The CDR3 region has the DNA TGTGCCAGCAGCCAAGACCCAGAGAGGGGGGACATTCAGTACTTC. This gives the protein CASSQDPERGDIQYF.

J is TRBJ1-5 and V is TRBV12-2. TRBV12-2 is described as a pseudogene. This CDR3 has 12 residues. The CDR3 coding sequence is TGTGCAAGTCGCCGAGAGTGGCAGCCCCAGCATTTT. Translating gives CASRREWQPQHF.

This clone was seen a single time. The genes are TRBV18 and TRBJ1-5, with TRBD1 matching 8 bases. From germline, CDR1 is KGHSH and CDR2 LQKENI. CDR3 length: 18 amino acids. V shed 4 bases, J shed 0 bases, and the junction held 11 bases outside the gene matches. The CDR3 DNA is TGTGCCAGCTCACGGTTCAGGACAGGGAATCCTAGCAATCAGCCCCAGCATTTT. This codes for CASSRFRTGNPSNQPQHF.

V usage is TRBV6-5 and J usage is TRBJ2-1; D unresolved. Germline V gene lookup returns CDR1 MNHEY and CDR2 SVGAGI. CDR3 length: 12 residues. V was shortened by 4 bases and J by 2 bases, with 3 bases between the two germline ends. The CDR3 nucleotides are TGTGCCAGCAGTTCGACCTACAATGAGCAGTTCTTC. It translates to CASSSTYNEQFF.

The rearrangement links TRBV4-3 to TRBJ2-7; D perhaps matches TRBD1 (5 bases). This CDR3 spans 17 amino acids. V lost 0 bases to trimming and J lost 1 base, with 16 bases between them. The V gene's germline CDR1 is LGHNA and CDR2 YSLEER. CDR3 region: CASSQDFQGPLSYEQYF. As DNA, the CDR3 is TGCGCCAGCAGCCAAGATTTCCAGGGCCCTCTATCCTACGAGCAGTACTTC.

The V and J genes are TRBV6-2 or TRBV6-3 and TRBJ2-5, with D uncertain. Per germline, CDR1 MNHEY and CDR2 SVGEGT. The V end was cut by 5 bases, the J end by 1 base, with 11 bases between. This CDR3 is built from 14 residues. As DNA, the CDR3 is TGTGCCAGCAGTCGCAGTCGCGCCCAAGAGACCCAGTACTTC. Encoded protein: CASSRSRAQETQYF.